This T cell receptor (beta chain) was recovered during a study of blood T cell repertoires in COVID-19. As handled by the study authors: Reference gene primers were amplified, and this amplification served to estimate nucleated cell counts. Profiled with immunoSEQ multiplex PCR; TCRdb holds only in-frame clones, not every one. Clone size and V and J calls were adopted from that table, with D and trimming inferred from the DNA. Found here are about 250,000 clones, 81% of them singletons; the top ten hold roughly 7.9%. Specimen: peripheral blood. This TCR was sampled from a woman older than 75 with acute or convalescent COVID-19.

CDR3 region: CASSLERGGGGELFF. The CDR3 DNA follows: TGTGCCAGCAGCTTGGAGCGGGGGGGCGGCGGGGAGCTGTTTTTT. The V call is TRBV5-4, the J call TRBJ2-2; 10 positions match TRBD2. The CDR3 contains 15 residues. With 0 bases clipped from V and 7 bases from J, the junction kept 3 bases outside the gene matches. Germline V CDR1 and CDR2: SGHNT, YYREEE (reference sequence).